Listed below are T cell receptor beta chains from one sample, sequenced in a study of T cell responses to AZD1222 COVID-19 vaccine. Assay used: immunoSEQ multiplex PCR; TCRdb lists only in-frame clones, some missing. The table includes 120,000 to 150,000 clones, around 88% detected once. Sequenced material: peripheral blood, taken on day 0 of AZD1222 vaccination. The receptors here all came from an adult in good health. Both conserved end residues are part of each CDR3. The D gene is left open where the match is weak. Some rows mark clone size as missing; the rest say once, few, many or name a class of expanded clone.

>TRBJ2-2|TRBV19|NA|TRBD2
TGTGCCAGTAGTTGGGGGGGGACCGGGGAGCTGTTTTTT
CASSWGGTGELFF
>TRBJ1-1|TRBV6-2/TRBV6-3|NA|NA
TGTGCCAGCAGTTATGGGCAGGGCATCGCTGAAGCTTTCTTT
CASSYGQGIAEAFF
>TRBJ2-3|TRBV7-2|once|NA
TGTGCCAGCACTTCCTATTTGCGAGGAGATACGCAGTATTTT
CASTSYLRGDTQYF
>TRBJ1-2|TRBV25-1|NA|TRBD1
TGTGCCAGCAGTGAAGACCCCCCGGGACAGGGTTTTGGCTACACCTTC
CASSEDPPGQGFGYTF
>TRBJ1-1|TRBV19|once|NA
TGTGCCAGTATTGACACCAGGAACACTGAAGCTTTCTTT
CASIDTRNTEAFF
>TRBJ1-2|TRBV6-5|NA|NA
TGTGCCAGCAGTCGGGGTAGGGGGATTTCTGGCTACACCTTC
CASSRGRGISGYTF
>TRBJ1-2|TRBV18|NA|TRBD1
TGTGCCAGCTCACCAGATGGACAGGCTTCCTATGGCTACACCTTC
CASSPDGQASYGYTF
>TRBJ1-1|TRBV7-9|NA|TRBD1
TGTGCCAGCAGCGAACGGGACAGGGAATATGATGAAGCTTTCTTT
CASSERDREYDEAFF
>TRBJ2-1|TRBV7-9|NA|NA
TGTGCCAGCAGCCCTACAGGGCTCTCCTACAATGAGCAGTTCTTC
CASSPTGLSYNEQFF
>TRBJ1-1|TRBV18|NA|NA
TGTGCCAGCTCACCACCGTACGGGCGCGCGGCTATGAACACTGAAGCTTTCTTT
CASSPPYGRAAMNTEAFF
>TRBJ1-1|TRBV3-1/TRBV3-2|NA|NA
TGTGCCAGCAGCCGTTTACAGGGAACTGAAGCTTTCTTT
CASSRLQGTEAFF
>TRBJ1-5|TRBV19|NA|NA
TGTGCCAGTAGTTCCGGGCAGCCCCAGCATTTT
CASSSGQPQHF
>TRBJ2-1|TRBV7-9|NA|TRBD1
TGTGCCAGCAGCTTACCGGGACAGGGCTTCTCCTACAATGAGCAGTTCTTC
CASSLPGQGFSYNEQFF
>TRBJ2-6|TRBV6-2/TRBV6-3|NA|TRBD2
TGTGCCAGCAGTTACACGACTAGCGGACCATCTGGGGCCAACGTCCTGACTTTC
CASSYTTSGPSGANVLTF
>TRBJ1-1|TRBV5-5|NA|NA
TGTGCCAGCAGCTGGGGTTCGGACTTGAACACTGAAGCTTTCTTT
CASSWGSDLNTEAFF
>TRBJ1-1|TRBV5-4|NA|NA
TGTGCCAGCAGCTTGGAAGGGCACACTGAAGCTTTCTTT
CASSLEGHTEAFF
>TRBJ2-1|TRBV7-3|NA|TRBD1
TGTGCCAGCAGTCCACAGGGGGCTAATGAGCAGTTCTTC
CASSPQGANEQFF
>TRBJ1-1|TRBV27|NA|NA
TGTGCCAGCAGTTTATCGGCAAGGGGGACTGAAGCTTTCTTT
CASSLSARGTEAFF
>TRBJ2-3|TRBV5-1|NA|NA
TGCGCCAGCAGCTTGAGCGATACGCAGTATTTT
CASSLSDTQYF
>TRBJ2-1|TRBV5-1|once|NA
TGCGCCAGCAGCCCGGGACTCTCCTACAATGAGCAGTTCTTC
CASSPGLSYNEQFF
>TRBJ2-5|TRBV11-2|NA|TRBD2
TGTGCCAGCACCGACCCTGGTTGGGCTAGCGGGGTGACCCAGTACTTC
CASTDPGWASGVTQYF
>TRBJ2-2|TRBV30|NA|TRBD2
TGTGCCTGGTTTACTAGCGGGAGCGACACCGGGGAGCTGTTTTTT
CAWFTSGSDTGELFF
>TRBJ1-2|TRBV2|NA|NA
TGTGCCAGCAGTCAGGGGAAAGAGTACGGCTACACCTTC
CASSQGKEYGYTF
>TRBJ1-3|TRBV5-1|once|NA
TGCGCCAGCAGTCCCGGGACAAACTCTGGAAACACCATATATTTT
CASSPGTNSGNTIYF
>TRBJ2-3|TRBV4-2|NA|TRBD2
TGTGCCAGCAGCCAAGAACTAGCGGGAGGCACAGATACGCAGTATTTT
CASSQELAGGTDTQYF
>TRBJ2-5|TRBV19|NA|TRBD1
TGTGCCAGTCAAAATCGACAGGGGGCGAGGGAGACCCAGTACTTC
CASQNRQGARETQYF
>TRBJ2-6|TRBV30|NA|NA
TGTGCCTGGAGTGTAGAAGGGAACGGGGCCAACGTCCTGACTTTC
CAWSVEGNGANVLTF
>TRBJ2-1|TRBV13|NA|NA
TGTGCCAGCAGCCGGGCGGGACTGTATCACAATGAGCAGTTCTTC
CASSRAGLYHNEQFF
>TRBJ1-3|TRBV13|NA|NA
TGTGCCAGCAGCTTAGGGATTATCTCTGGAAACACCATATATTTT
CASSLGIISGNTIYF
>TRBJ2-1|TRBV7-2|NA|TRBD2
TGTGCCAGCAGCTTAGAGGGGACTACCCCCTCCAATGAGCAGTTCTTC
CASSLEGTTPSNEQFF
>TRBJ1-2|TRBV3-1/TRBV3-2|NA|NA
TGTGCCAGCAGCCAAGATCGTGTGGGGGATGGCTACACCTTC
CASSQDRVGDGYTF
>TRBJ2-1|TRBV3-1/TRBV3-2|once|NA
TGTGCCAGCAGCCAATCGGGGAATGAGCAGTTCTTC
CASSQSGNEQFF
>TRBJ2-5|TRBV20-1|NA|NA
TGCAGTGCTAGTCCCGGGAGTTTCCGGGAGACCCAGTACTTC
CSASPGSFRETQYF
>TRBJ2-3|TRBV7-2|NA|NA
TGTGCCAGCAGCACGACCTCGGTGGGGCCGGTAGGGGATACGCAGTATTTT
CASSTTSVGPVGDTQYF
>TRBJ1-2|TRBV11-2|NA|NA
TGTGCCAGCAGCTTGGGTGGGCGGCAGGGCTACACCTTC
CASSLGGRQGYTF
>TRBJ2-1|TRBV5-1|NA|NA
TGCGCCAGCAGCTTGGGGGGACAAAGCTCCTACAATGAGCAGTTCTTC
CASSLGGQSSYNEQFF
>TRBJ2-1|TRBV7-2|NA|NA
TGTGCCAGCAGCTTAGGCCAGGGCCGCAATGAGCAGTTCTTC
CASSLGQGRNEQFF